The subject of this entry is one TCR beta chain. No antigen is known for it. The junction does not match germline at one end; this may be a read error. These data belong to a study of tumor and adjacent non-tumor tissue in lung cancer. At the level of the study: There were fewer than 15 adenocarcinoma, a couple of squamous cell carcinoma and 1 small cell lung cancer cases.

The library came from three nested PCR rounds adapted from ARM-PCR protocols. From the multiplex PCR reads, TCRdb called clonotypes with MiXCR, one entry per CDR3 protein. The table has some 74,000 distinct CDR3 sequences, around 77% seen once. This sample's RNA came from whole unsorted tissue. Donors were chemotherapy-naive, newly diagnosed lung cancer surgical patients in China, August–late 2014. Whole-study results and caveats: Tumor tissue had significantly higher TCR diversity than normal lung. Normal lung showed higher cumulative top 100 clone frequency than tumor.

Sequenced input: lung tumor tissue. The clonotype comes from a woman aged 40 to 49 with non-small cell lung cancer.

This chain's CDR3 is CVSSHQGGTQYEQYF. In nucleotides, the CDR3 is TGTGTCAGCAGTCATCAAGGGGGTACCCAGTACGAGCAGTATTTC. This chain links TRBV11-2 with TRBJ2-7; a possible D gene is TRBD1 (6 bases). CDR1 and CDR2 (germline): SGHAT, FQNNGV. The CDR3 loop spans 15 amino acids.